Below, 6 T cell receptor beta chains from the same sample are listed, as sequenced in a study of OX40 agonist ivuxolimab in advanced cancers. Assay used: immunoSEQ multiplex PCR; TCRdb lists only in-frame clones, some missing. The sample gives 80,000 to 100,000 clones, roughly 90% of which show up once; 0.7% to 0.9% is in the top ten. Sequenced material: CD4+ or CD8+ T cells sorted from blood, taken in a trial of the OX40 agonist ivuxolimab. These receptor sequences come from an adult with an advanced solid tumor such as melanoma, head and neck, liver or kidney cancer.

This clone showed up just once. This chain connects TRBV7-9 to TRBJ2-3; the D gene is possibly TRBD2 (6 bases). This CDR3 comprises 16 residues. V lost 6 bases, J lost 2 bases, and 18 bases lay in between. CDR1 SEHNR and CDR2 FQNEAQ come from the germline V gene (reference sequence). The CDR3 here is CASSFTGAAITDTQYF. The CDR3 DNA reads TGTGCCAGCAGTTTTACGGGAGCGGCCATCACAGATACGCAGTATTTT. The full variable domain, in which reference TRBV7-9 and TRBJ2-3 provide the parts outside the CDR3, is DTGVSQNPRHKITKRGQNVTFRCDPISEHNRLYWYRQTLGQGPEFLTYFQNEAQLEKSRLLSDRFSAERPKGSFSTLEIQRTEQGDSAMYLCASSFTGAAITDTQYFGPGTRLTVL.

V gene TRBV7-2 combines with J gene TRBJ2-7; 9 nucleotides align to TRBD2. The V segment lost 6 bases and the J segment 5 bases; nucleotides outside the gene matches: 8. The V gene's germline CDR1 is SGHTA and CDR2 FQGNSA. The CDR3 length is 14 residues. The CDR3 sequence is CASRETSGGNEQYF. CDR3 bases: TGTGCCAGCAGAGAAACCAGCGGGGGGAACGAGCAGTACTTC.

CDR3 sequence reads: CASSIEQGGTEAFF. CDR3 nucleotide sequence: TGTGCCAGTAGTATAGAACAGGGGGGAACTGAAGCTTTCTTT. The gene calls are TRBV19 and TRBJ1-1; TRBD1 aligns across 8 bases. J was trimmed by 5 bases and V by 0 bases; bases with no gene match: 2. Germline V gene lookup returns CDR1 LNHDA and CDR2 SQIVND (reference sequence). The CDR3 is made up of 14 amino acids.

This clone was observed a few times. J is TRBJ2-1 and V is TRBV5-6; D not certain. The ends were cut back, 4 bases at V and 8 bases at J, with 7 bases in the middle. This CDR3 spans 11 amino acids. Germline V gives CDR1 SGHDT, CDR2 YYEEEE. The CDR3 sequence is CASSQRYEQFF. DNA for the CDR3: TGTGCCAGCAGCCAACGGTATGAGCAGTTCTTC.

The genes are TRBV2 and TRBJ2-3; possibly TRBD1 or TRBD2 for D (6 bases each). V was clipped by 2 bases and J by 6 bases, with 12 bases between them. The CDR3 has 14 amino acids. Germline V gene lookup returns CDR1 SNHLY and CDR2 FYNNEI. The CDR3 DNA reads as TGTGCCAGCAGTGAAATGGGGGGCGCGGATACGCAGTATTTT. The encoded protein is CASSEMGGADTQYF.

This clone came up a few times. This chain uses TRBV27 with TRBJ1-6, with 7 bases that match TRBD1. The CDR3 loop spans 13 amino acids. Germline V gene lookup returns CDR1 MNHEY and CDR2 SMNVEV (reference sequence). Losses at the gene ends were 6 bases for V and 9 bases for J; bases not matched to a gene: 5. The CDR3 protein is CASSQQGSSPLHF. The CDR3 nucleotides are TGTGCCAGCAGCCAACAGGGGAGTTCACCCCTCCACTTT.